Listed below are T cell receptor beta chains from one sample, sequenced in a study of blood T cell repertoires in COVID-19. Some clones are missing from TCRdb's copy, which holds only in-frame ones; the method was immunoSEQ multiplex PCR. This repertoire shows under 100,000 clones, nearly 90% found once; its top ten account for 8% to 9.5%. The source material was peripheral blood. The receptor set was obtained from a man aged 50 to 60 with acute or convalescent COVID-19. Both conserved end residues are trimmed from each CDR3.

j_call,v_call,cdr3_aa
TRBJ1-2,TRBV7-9,ASSLGPGGYT
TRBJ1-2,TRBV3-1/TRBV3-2,ASSQLTRVYDGYT
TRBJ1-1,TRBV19,ASSIAAGGINAEAF
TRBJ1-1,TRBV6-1,ASSEMGQTGATEAF
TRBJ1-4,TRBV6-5,ASSYLASEKLF
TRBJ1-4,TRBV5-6,ASSLGQLNEKLF
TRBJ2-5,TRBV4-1,ASSQVPGGTYQETQY
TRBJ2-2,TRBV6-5,ASSRAGGQAGELF
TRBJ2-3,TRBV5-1,ASSTSGKGDTQY
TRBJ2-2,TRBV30,AWEQNTGELF
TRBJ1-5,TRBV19,ASSIDDSSNQPQH
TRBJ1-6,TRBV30,AWSPNPDRVHSPLH
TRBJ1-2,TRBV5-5,ASSRDPSVYGYT
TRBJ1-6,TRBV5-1,ASSLMGASNNSPLH
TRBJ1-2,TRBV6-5,ASSYSTQGSGYT
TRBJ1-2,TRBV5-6,AFNDQGKGNYGYT
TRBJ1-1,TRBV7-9,ASSLGQGTEAF
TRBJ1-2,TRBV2,ASRIGTPSHGYT
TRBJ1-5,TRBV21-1,ASSKEEARQPQH
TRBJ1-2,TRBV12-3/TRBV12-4,ASSLSGGEGYT
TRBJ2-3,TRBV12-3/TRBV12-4,ASSLRNLDTQY
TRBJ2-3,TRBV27,ASSLGAGQGDTQY
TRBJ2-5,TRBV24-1,ATSDSGSPGAQY
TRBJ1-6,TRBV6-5,ASSNRGHNSPLH
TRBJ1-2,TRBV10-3,AISEAQDRGSYGYT
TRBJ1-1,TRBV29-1,SVKDRLNTEAF
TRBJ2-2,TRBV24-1,ATSDATSGATGELF